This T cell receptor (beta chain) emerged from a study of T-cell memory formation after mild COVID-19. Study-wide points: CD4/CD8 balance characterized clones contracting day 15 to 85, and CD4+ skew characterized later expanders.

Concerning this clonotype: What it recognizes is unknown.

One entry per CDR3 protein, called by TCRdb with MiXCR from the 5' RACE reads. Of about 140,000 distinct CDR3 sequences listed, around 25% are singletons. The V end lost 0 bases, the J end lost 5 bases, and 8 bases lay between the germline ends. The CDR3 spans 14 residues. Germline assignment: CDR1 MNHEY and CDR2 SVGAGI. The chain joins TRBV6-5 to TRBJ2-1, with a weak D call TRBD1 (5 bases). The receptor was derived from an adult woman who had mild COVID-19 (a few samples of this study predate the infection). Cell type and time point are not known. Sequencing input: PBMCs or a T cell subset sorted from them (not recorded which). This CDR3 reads CASSYSDSDNEQFF. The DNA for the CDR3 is TGTGCCAGCAGTTACTCCGACAGCGACAATGAGCAGTTCTTC.